This T cell receptor (beta chain) was identified during a study of beta chain features in type 1 diabetes (dated by TCRdb to the late 2010s). Some background on the complete study: Mean age, gender distribution, total cell number and subset yield did not differ between patients and healthy donors. A total of around 110,000,000 sorted cells were examined across all samples, and RNA yield correlated strongly with the number of cells per subset. The study compared TCRB repertoires of sorted circulating CD4+ T cell subsets between recently diagnosed type 1 diabetes patients and matched healthy donors. Whereas all 30 or so donors provided naive and central memory subsets, regulatory and stem cell-like memory subsets were isolated from just 8 patients and roughly eight healthy donors. The investigation overall reported the following: Because small numbers of individuals were included in the HLA sub-analyses, any influence of HLA type on TCRB rearrangement was left unresolved. Type 1 diabetes patients showed a moderate but significant shortening of TCRB CDR3 length in all four CD4+ subsets. PCR might favor shorter templates, but patient and control samples were amplified and corrected together, so any skew would affect both groups equally. At VDJ recombination sites, patients with type 1 diabetes made fewer insertions and deleted more nucleotides, a pattern implying thymic rearrangement abnormalities. Naive, central memory and regulatory TCRB repertoires appeared to be more similar among patients than among healthy donors. Because cDNA was sequenced instead of genomic DNA, highly expressing activated cells could be over-represented, though the groups showed no difference in activation or CD3 levels.

The entire amount of isolated RNA was reverse transcribed using the High Capacity cDNA Reverse Transcription Kit, so the sequenced TCRB transcripts were expressed ones. Deep immunoSEQ sequencing was applied to naive, central memory and regulatory T cell samples, giving an average of roughly 3.5 million total reads per sample. After sorted cells were lysed in RLT buffer, RNA was extracted with DNase-treated RNeasy Micro or Mini kits, with the choice depending on cell number. Each cell subset was processed on its own to prevent cross-contamination, while patient and healthy donor samples were processed together. TCRB sequences were amplified from cDNA with the immunoSEQ multiplex PCR, producing 87-bp fragments spanning the CDR3 region. The amplicons were sequenced using the Illumina HiSeq platform. On the study's bioinformatics: Synthetic template baselines were used to correct PCR bias computationally, reads within Hamming distance 2 were collapsed, and singletons that could not be merged were discarded. By aligning reads against IMGT, V, D and J genes, CDR3 length, and insertions or deletions at six rearrangement sites were assigned. Clonotype counts were normalized to sorted cell number within each subset before computing true diversity and Gini coefficients with the tcR R package. Repertoire sharing was quantified using the overlap coefficient calculated on TCRB nucleotide sequences. Sourced from immuneACCESS, this table was stored by TCRdb with only in-frame sequences that have V and J called. A share of the clones is absent; for the studies checked, an unresolved V gene accounts for under half, and the remainder has no known explanation. Clone size and the V and J calls come from that table; the DNA yielded D and trimming. The sample data list approximately 140,000 clones, and 6.9% of these were observed just once. The ten largest clonotypes hold 1.3% to 1.5% of the sample.

On this clone itself: It lacks a known antigen. No clone much larger than this one lies a single base away; base qualities are absent.

The CDR3 has 14 amino acids, counting the end cysteine and phenylalanine. Only the CDR3 portion is preserved as DNA: 42 bases, with reading frame beginning at the first base. CDR1 is given as SGHRS and CDR2 as YFSETQ, both from the germline V gene. The junction carries 15 bases between V and J, which are trimmed by 4 bases and 7 bases respectively. A single peripheral blood draw of around 100 mL on average was collected from each donor into heparinised tubes. A BD FACSAria II and a panel including CD45RO, CCR7, CD25, CD127, CD95 and CD27 were used to sort naive, central memory, regulatory and stem cell-like memory CD4+ T cells. A purity above 95% was achieved for all sorted populations. PBMCs were isolated right away by Lymphoprep density gradient centrifugation and were stained directly, without culture. Samples were stained and sorted in pairs, with one healthy donor and one patient per experiment, so that batch effects were minimized.

Sequencing was done on a sample of central memory CD4+ T cells from blood. The receptor's source is a woman in her twenties or thirties in good health. The V and J segments used are TRBV5-1 and TRBJ1-5; TRBD1 is perhaps the D gene, given 6 matching bases. The DNA is TGCGCCAGCAGCCGAAGGCCAGGGGCGCAGCCCCAGCATTTT. Protein translation: CASSRRPGAQPQHF.